This T cell receptor beta chain was found in a study of blood T cell repertoires in COVID-19. This CDR3 has 14 amino acids. In germline, CDR1 is MDHEN, CDR2 SYDVKM. V dropped 6 bases and J dropped 7 bases, with 16 bases sitting between them. This table comes from immunoSEQ multiplex PCR, and its TCRdb copy is limited to in-frame clones, with some not included. Of 130,000 or so clones listed, almost 70% were seen once; the top ten hold about 1.9%. This chain uses TRBV28 with TRBJ1-5; a weak D match, TRBD1 (5 bases). The TCR sequence derives from a woman between 65 and 79 years old with acute or convalescent COVID-19. Sequenced input: peripheral blood. The CDR3 loop reads CASSQRGRGQPQHF. DNA for the CDR3: TGTGCCAGCAGCCAAAGGGGTCGTGGCCAGCCCCAGCATTTT. Full variable domain (rest looked up from reference TRBV28 and TRBJ1-5): DVKVTQSSRYLVKRTGEKVFLECVQDMDHENMFWYRQDPGLGLRLIYFSYDVKMKEKGDIPEGYSVSREKKERFSLILESASTNQTSMYLCASSQRGRGQPQHFGDGTRLSIL.